This note documents a single T cell receptor beta chain sequence. This receptor's antigen is unknown. Per-base qualities were not stored, and no clone one base away is much larger. These data belong to a study of T-cell memory formation after mild COVID-19 (dated by TCRdb to the early 2020s). Looking at the study overall: Most TCR sequence clusters were specific to one of the two donors. Longitudinal TCRalpha and TCRbeta repertoire sequencing tracked T-cell clones expanding and contracting after mild COVID-19 in a couple of donors. The cohort was made up of two young adult volunteers, one female and one male, who were previously healthy.

Ficoll-Paque density gradient centrifugation was used to isolate PBMCs. Overall study outcomes, separate from this receptor: Clones that contracted from day 15 to 85 showed balanced CD4/CD8 phenotypes, whereas a second wave of clones that expanded from day 15 to 37 leaned towards CD4+. The detection of some responding clones in pre-infection memory suggests that pre-existing cross-reactive memory T cells joined the SARS-CoV-2 response. Contracting CD4+ clones were located mainly in the CM and EM memory subsets, whereas CD8+ clones were found to be enriched in EMRA. Whether the second-wave clones peaking on day 37 were SARS-CoV-2 specific was not confirmed. Only a couple of mild cases were covered in the study, and larger cohorts including severe cases with pre-infection samples were considered necessary.

Sequencing was performed on an Illumina NovaSeq 6000. cDNA libraries for TCRalpha and TCRbeta were prepared by 5'RACE using constant-segment primers, with sample barcodes and unique molecular identifiers added. Trizol reagent was used to extract RNA from every sample. The libraries were amplified in two PCR steps, and the second step added a second sample barcode and Illumina TruSeq adapters. Sequencing of libraries was performed on an Illumina NovaSeq with 2 x 150 bp paired-end reads. For the original study's pipeline: With migec v1.2.7, reads were demultiplexed and then collapsed into UMI-guided consensus sequences. Using mixcr v2.1.11, UMI consensuses were aligned to TRA and TRB V and J templates and then assembled into clonotypes. Clonotypes were classified as expanded or contracted when called significant by both edgeR and NoisET, with noise models trained on biological replicates. For edgeR calls, the thresholds were a false discovery rate-adjusted p below 0.01 and a log2 fold-change of 1. PCA with hierarchical clustering of max-normalized trajectories of the 1000 most abundant clonotypes was used as exploratory dynamics analysis. Separately sequenced CD4+ and CD8+ repertoires were used to assign a CD4 or CD8 phenotype to each responding clone. TCRdb's own reprocessing of the public reads used fastp at Q25 and MiXCR and kept productive beta chains. Here each entry gathers all rows of one CDR3 protein and keeps the most common genes and DNA. V and J calls and clone size were set by TCRdb, not the authors. For this sample there are approximately 250,000 distinct CDR3 sequences; over 15% appear just once. Over 2% of the sample lies in the top ten.

After removal of 4 bases from V and 6 bases from J, the junction retains 7 bases not matched to a gene. The CDR3 has 14 amino acids, counting the end cysteine and phenylalanine. Here the CDR3 DNA is all that survives: 42 bases in frame from base 1. CDR1 and CDR2 were assigned from the germline V gene as SGHAT and FQNNGV. Sequenced sample: PBMCs or a T cell subset sorted from them (not recorded which). This receptor was obtained from an adult woman who had mild COVID-19 (a few samples of this study predate the infection). The sample titles of this study are shuffled in the database, so cell type and time point are left out; the donor was told from shared clones. The chain was built from TRBV11-2 and TRBJ1-2; TRBD1 aligns with 8 central bases. The CDR3 protein: CASSSRTGRHGYTF. The nucleotides are TGTGCCAGCAGCTCCCGGACAGGGCGACATGGCTACACCTTC.